Below are 11 T cell receptor beta chains sequenced from a single sample in a study of CD8 T cells in ankylosing spondylitis. TCRdb passed the 5' RACE reads through MiXCR, listing each CDR3 protein once. The sample has 220,000 or so distinct CDR3 sequences, about 10% seen once. The source material was blood, either unsorted or a sorted T cell fraction (not recorded which). All receptors derive from a male donor with ankylosing spondylitis or in good health (not recorded which).

At least ten counts were recorded for this clonotype. The chain has TRBV12-3 or TRBV12-4 and TRBJ1-2; D is perhaps TRBD1 (6 bases). CDR3 size: 17 residues. Deletions cut 2 bases from V and 3 bases from J, with 19 bases between. The CDR3 nucleotides read TGTGCCAGCAGTTTAAGACAGGCGTCTCCTGTATACTATGGCTACACCTTC. It translates to CASSLRQASPVYYGYTF.

This clonotype was seen repeatedly, ten times or more. The chain combines TRBV3-1 with TRBJ1-1; D perhaps matches TRBD1 (6 bases). Germline values: CDR1 LGHDT, CDR2 YNNKEL (reference sequence). The CDR3 covers 14 residues. The V end was cut by 4 bases, the J end by 6 bases, with 15 bases between. The CDR3 sequence: CASSPRGGAAEAFF. The CDR3 DNA follows: TGTGCCAGCAGCCCCCGTGGGGGCGCGGCTGAAGCTTTCTTT.

The table lists this clonotype with many counts. The chain combines TRBV20-1 with TRBJ1-5, with 8 bases aligning to TRBD1. The V gene end was trimmed by 2 bases and the J gene end by 6 bases; junction bases not matched to a gene: 6. The CDR3 runs to 14 residues. Germline CDR1 and CDR2: DFQATT and SNEGSKA (reference sequence). CDR3 in amino acids: CSARYQGAGQPQHF. The CDR3 region has the DNA TGCAGTGCTAGATACCAGGGGGCGGGTCAGCCCCAGCATTTT.

This clonotype was seen many times. This sequence joins TRBV5-1 and TRBJ2-7; TRBD2 matches 7 bases. The germline CDR1 and CDR2 sequences are SGHRS and YFSETQ. The CDR3 runs 15 residues. V lost 5 bases and J lost 3; bases outside the gene matches: 11. In DNA, the CDR3 is TGCGCCAGCAGTGAGATTAGCGGGCCGATCTACGAGCAGTACTTC. This translates into CASSEISGPIYEQYF.

Concerning this clonotype itself: A clone one base away is much larger, so this may be a read error. The rearrangement links TRBV7-9 to TRBJ1-2; 9 bases fit TRBD1. This CDR3 has 16 residues. Germline CDR1 and CDR2: SEHNR and FQNEAQ (reference sequence). This CDR3 reads CASSPKGGTGSDGDTF. DNA for the CDR3: TGTGCCAGCAGCCCAAAGGGCGGGACAGGGTCCGATGGCGACACCTTC.

This clonotype was picked up a small number of times. The chain employs TRBV7-9 and TRBJ2-3, with TRBD1 matching over 7 bases. CDR3 size: 15 residues. V dropped 1 base and J dropped 6; count of bases not matched to a gene: 7. CDR1 and CDR2 (germline): SEHNR, FQNEAQ (reference sequence). The CDR3 loop reads CASSLGTTGPDTQYF. The CDR3 coding sequence is TGTGCCAGCAGCTTAGGAACGACAGGGCCCGATACGCAGTATTTT.

CDR3 in DNA: TGTGCCAGCAGCCAAGTGACAGACGGTACGCAGTATTTT. Encoded protein: CASSQVTDGTQYF. The chain uses TRBV14 and TRBJ2-3; TRBD1 might be the D (5 bases). Germline CDR1 is SGHDN and CDR2 is FVKESK. The CDR3 runs 13 residues. The germline V and J ends were trimmed by 1 base and 8 bases, with 10 bases remaining between them.

This clonotype appeared many times. The chain carries TRBV20-1 and TRBJ2-3; possible D gene TRBD1, 5 bases. The CDR3 length is 13 residues. The V gene lost 7 bases and the J gene lost 3 bases, with 14 bases spanning the gap. The germline CDR1 and CDR2 sequences are DFQATT and SNEGSKA (reference sequence). In DNA form, the CDR3 reads TGCAGTGTGAAACAGGTCGTTACAGATACGCAGTATTTT. Translating gives CSVKQVVTDTQYF.

This clonotype has ten or more counts. This chain joins TRBV15 and TRBJ1-5; D is uncertain. This CDR3 region has 13 residues. Germline V lookup: CDR1 LNHNV, CDR2 YYDKDF (reference sequence). Trimming took 8 bases from V and 0 from J, leaving 8 bases between them. The CDR3 nucleotides are TGTGCCACCTCGGGGAATAGCAATCAGCCCCAGCATTTT. It yields the protein CATSGNSNQPQHF.

This clonotype occurred many times. This chain uses TRBV7-2 with TRBJ2-7; TRBD2 matches 7 bases. The CDR3 is 13 residues long. Germline V gene lookup returns CDR1 SGHTA and CDR2 FQGNSA. Trimming removed 4 bases from V and 5 bases from J; junction bases left unmatched: 5. The CDR3 DNA follows: TGTGCCAGCAGCTCAGGGAGGGAGGACGAGCAGTACTTC. Translated, it gives CASSSGREDEQYF. Together with reference TRBV7-2 and TRBJ2-7, the CDR3 gives the full variable domain: GAGVSQSPSNKVTEKGKDVELRCDPISGHTALYWYRQSLGQGLEFLIYFQGNSAPDKSGLPSDRFSAERTGGSVSTLTIQRTQQEDSAVYLCASSSGREDEQYFGPGTRLTVT.

This clonotype has a handful of counts. The chain carries TRBV5-1 and TRBJ1-3; TRBD1 agrees at 8 bases. This CDR3 is built from 16 residues. The V segment lost 2 bases and the J segment 3 bases; nucleotides outside the gene matches: 7. In germline, CDR1 is SGHRS, CDR2 YFSETQ. The CDR3 DNA sequence: TGCGCCAGCAGCTTAGAGGACAGGGAGGATGGAAACACCATATATTTT. As protein: CASSLEDREDGNTIYF.